This record covers a single T cell receptor (beta chain). Its antigen is not known. Mouse names are used for the genes. The read ends 1 residue before the CDR3 terminus; that terminus is restored from the germline J gene. These data belong to a study of tissue T cells after allogeneic stem cell transplantation. Findings and caveats of the study: Within patients, tissue anatomy strongly shaped TCR repertoire composition. Few T cell clones were shared across patients, but motif clusters showed tissue-specific shared signatures.

CDR3 sequences, V/J genes, frequencies and template counts came from survey-depth TCRbeta sequencing. TCRdb's table, derived via immunoSEQ multiplex PCR, lists solely in-frame clones and lacks some. The sample has about 9,000 clones, about 37% seen once. Time point meaning: mouse harvest day 14 after allogeneic transplant. Mouse grafts combined 10^7 T-cell-depleted bone marrow cells with 10^6 splenic CD5+ T cells. Mice had MHC-mismatched B6 into BALB/c GVHD, sampled day 7 or 14. V lost 5 bases to trimming and J lost 3 bases; unmatched junction nucleotides: 3. The CDR3 runs to 13 residues. Germline CDR1 reads SNHLY; CDR2 reads FYNGKV (reference sequence).

The source of this sequence is a female BALB/c mouse given C57BL/6 T cells with graft-versus-host disease after an allogeneic hematopoietic cell transplant. V usage is TRBV3 and J usage is TRBJ2-7, with 8 bases lining up with TRBD2. Source material: skin. The part of the CDR3 DNA that was read is TGTGCCAGCAGCCCGGGGGGGCGCTATGAACAGTAC. It codes for CASSPGGRYEQY. The entire CDR3 is CASSPGGRYEQYF.